In its sample, the clone carrying this T cell receptor (beta chain) was seen a few times. Its specificity is unknown. CDR1 SEHNR and CDR2 FQNEAQ come from the germline V gene (reference sequence). With 2 bases removed from V and 5 bases from J, the gap between germline ends came to 12 bases. CDR3 length equals 15 residues. The sample is drawn from a study of early T cells in non-severe SARS-CoV-2 infection. On the study more broadly: Sequencing of bulk RNA from unsorted whole blood was done, without chain pairing. General study points: VDJdb-based matching was biased toward anti-spike CD8 responses and missed private and CD4 specificities.

Unique molecular identifiers (one per individual cDNA molecule) were attached. Via MiXCR, TCRdb re-called the 5' RACE reads, giving one row per CDR3 protein. The sample consists of 75,000 to 80,000 distinct CDR3 sequences, roughly 10% of them appearing once. This chain links TRBV7-9 with TRBJ1-4; D remains unclear. The source was whole blood, collected at baseline. This TCR derives from an adult who was a healthcare worker with PCR-confirmed SARS-CoV-2 infection or an uninfected control (not recorded which). This CDR3 reads CASSLRTSRNEKLFF. The CDR3 DNA is TGTGCCAGCAGCTTACGGACCTCGAGAAATGAAAAACTGTTTTTT.